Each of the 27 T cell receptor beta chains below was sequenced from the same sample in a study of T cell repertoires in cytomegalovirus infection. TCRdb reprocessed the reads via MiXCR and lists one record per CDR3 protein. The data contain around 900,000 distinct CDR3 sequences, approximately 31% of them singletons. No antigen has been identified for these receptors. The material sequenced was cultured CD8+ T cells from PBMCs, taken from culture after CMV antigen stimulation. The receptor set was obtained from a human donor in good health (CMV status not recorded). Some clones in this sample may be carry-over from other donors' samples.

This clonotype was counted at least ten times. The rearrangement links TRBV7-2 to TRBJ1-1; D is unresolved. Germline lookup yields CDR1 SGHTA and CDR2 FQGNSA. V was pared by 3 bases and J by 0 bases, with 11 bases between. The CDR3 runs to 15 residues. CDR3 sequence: CASSFPVVMNTEAFF. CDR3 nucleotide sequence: TGTGCCAGCAGCTTCCCGGTTGTGATGAACACTGAAGCTTTCTTT.

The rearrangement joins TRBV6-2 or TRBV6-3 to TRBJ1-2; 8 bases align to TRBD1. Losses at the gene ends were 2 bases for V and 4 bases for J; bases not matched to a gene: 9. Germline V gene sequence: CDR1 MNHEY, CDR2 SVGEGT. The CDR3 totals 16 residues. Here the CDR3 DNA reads TGTGCCAGCAGTTACCCTTCGACAGGGGATGCCTATGGCTACACCTTC. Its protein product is CASSYPSTGDAYGYTF.

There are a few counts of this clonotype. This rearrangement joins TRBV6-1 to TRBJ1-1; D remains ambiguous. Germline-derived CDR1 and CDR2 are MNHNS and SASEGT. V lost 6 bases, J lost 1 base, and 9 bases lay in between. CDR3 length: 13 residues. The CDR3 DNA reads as TGTGCCAGCAGAATTGGGCCGAACACTGAAGCTTTCTTT. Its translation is CASRIGPNTEAFF.

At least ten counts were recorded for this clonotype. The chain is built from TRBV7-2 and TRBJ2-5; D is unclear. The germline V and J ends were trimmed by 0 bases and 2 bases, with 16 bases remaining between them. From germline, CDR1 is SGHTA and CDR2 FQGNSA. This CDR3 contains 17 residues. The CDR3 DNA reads TGTGCCAGCAGCTTAGCGAGGCGTAGGGATTCTCAAGAGACCCAGTACTTC. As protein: CASSLARRRDSQETQYF.

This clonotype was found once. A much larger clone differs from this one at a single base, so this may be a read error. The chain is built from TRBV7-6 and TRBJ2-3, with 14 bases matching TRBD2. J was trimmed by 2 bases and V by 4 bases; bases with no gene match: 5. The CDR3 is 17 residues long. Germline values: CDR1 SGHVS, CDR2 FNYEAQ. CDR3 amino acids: CASSSGLAGGNTDTQYF. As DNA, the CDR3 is TGTGCCAGCAGCTCAGGACTAGCGGGGGGCAACACAGATACGCAGTATTTT.

The CDR3 DNA follows: TGTGCCAGCAGCGCGGCGGGGGGGCAGACCCAGTACTTC. It translates to CASSAAGGQTQYF. The chain combines TRBV9 with TRBJ2-5, with TRBD2 identical over 9 bases. J was trimmed by 6 bases and V by 3 bases; bases with no gene match: 3. This CDR3 spans 13 amino acids. CDR1 SGDLS and CDR2 YYNGEE come from the germline V gene.

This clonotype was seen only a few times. CDR3 in DNA: TGTGCCAGCAGCTTAGTAGCGGGGGGGTTCGCAGATACGCAGTATTTT. It translates to CASSLVAGGFADTQYF. The rearrangement joins TRBV7-6 to TRBJ2-3; the match to TRBD2 covers 11 bases. After removal of 1 base from V and 4 bases from J, the junction contained 4 bases not matched to a gene. Germline V CDR1 and CDR2: SGHVS, FNYEAQ. This CDR3 has 16 amino acids.

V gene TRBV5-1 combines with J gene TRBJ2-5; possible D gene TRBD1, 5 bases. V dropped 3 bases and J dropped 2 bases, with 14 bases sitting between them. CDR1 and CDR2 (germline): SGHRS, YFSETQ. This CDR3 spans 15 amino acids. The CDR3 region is CASSSPTATQETQYF. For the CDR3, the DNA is TGCGCCAGCAGCTCCCCGACAGCGACGCAAGAGACCCAGTACTTC.

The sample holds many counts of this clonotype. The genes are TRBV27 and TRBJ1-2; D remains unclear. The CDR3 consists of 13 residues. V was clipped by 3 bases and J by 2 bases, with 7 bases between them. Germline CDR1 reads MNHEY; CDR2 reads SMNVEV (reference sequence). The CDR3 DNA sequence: TGTGCCAGCAGTTTTGGGAAAAACTATGGCTACACCTTC. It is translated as CASSFGKNYGYTF.

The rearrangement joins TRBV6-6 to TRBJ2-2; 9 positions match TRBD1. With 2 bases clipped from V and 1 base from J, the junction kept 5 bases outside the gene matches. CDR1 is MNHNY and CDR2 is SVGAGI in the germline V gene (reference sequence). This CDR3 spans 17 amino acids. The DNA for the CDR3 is TGTGCCAGCAGTTACCACTTGGACAGGGGGAACACCGGGGAGCTGTTTTTT. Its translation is CASSYHLDRGNTGELFF.

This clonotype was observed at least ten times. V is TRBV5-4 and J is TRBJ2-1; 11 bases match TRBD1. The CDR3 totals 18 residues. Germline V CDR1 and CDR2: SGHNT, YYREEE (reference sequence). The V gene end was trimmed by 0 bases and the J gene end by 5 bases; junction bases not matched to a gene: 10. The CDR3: CASSLEILDRGRNNEQFF. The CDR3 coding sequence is TGTGCCAGCAGCTTGGAGATCCTGGACAGGGGGCGCAACAATGAGCAGTTCTTC.

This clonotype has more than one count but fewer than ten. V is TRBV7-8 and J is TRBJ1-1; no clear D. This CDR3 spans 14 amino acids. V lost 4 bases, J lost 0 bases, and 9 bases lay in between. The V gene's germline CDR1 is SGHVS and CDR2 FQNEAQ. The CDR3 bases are TGTGCCAGCAGCTCCCGGGCCTTGAACACTGAAGCTTTCTTT. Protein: CASSSRALNTEAFF.

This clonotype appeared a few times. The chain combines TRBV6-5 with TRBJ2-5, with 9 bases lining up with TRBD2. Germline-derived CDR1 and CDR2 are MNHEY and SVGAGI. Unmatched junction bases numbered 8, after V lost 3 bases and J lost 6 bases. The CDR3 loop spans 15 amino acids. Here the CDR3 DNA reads TGTGCCAGCAGTTATGGCGGGGGGGACTACCAGACCCAGTACTTC. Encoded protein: CASSYGGGDYQTQYF.

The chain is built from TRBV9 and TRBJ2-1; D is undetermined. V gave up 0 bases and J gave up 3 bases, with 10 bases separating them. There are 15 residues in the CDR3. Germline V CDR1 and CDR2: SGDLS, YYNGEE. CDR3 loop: CASSVESADYNEQFF. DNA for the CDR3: TGTGCCAGCAGCGTAGAGTCTGCAGACTACAATGAGCAGTTCTTC.

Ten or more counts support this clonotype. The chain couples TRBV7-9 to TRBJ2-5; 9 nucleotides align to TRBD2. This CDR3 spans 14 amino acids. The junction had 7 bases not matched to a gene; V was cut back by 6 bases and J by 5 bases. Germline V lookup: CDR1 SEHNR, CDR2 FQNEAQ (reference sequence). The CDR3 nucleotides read TGTGCCAGCAGAACCGGGACTAGCAGGGAGACCCAGTACTTC. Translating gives CASRTGTSRETQYF.

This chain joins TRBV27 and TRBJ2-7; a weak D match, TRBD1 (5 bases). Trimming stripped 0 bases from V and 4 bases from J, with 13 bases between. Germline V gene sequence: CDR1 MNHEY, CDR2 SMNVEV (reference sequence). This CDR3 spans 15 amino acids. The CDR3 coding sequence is TGTGCCAGCAGTTTATCAGGGGTAACTCCGTACGAGCAGTACTTC. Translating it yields CASSLSGVTPYEQYF.

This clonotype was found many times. CDR3 region: CASSLAQGQGAQSYNSPLHF. Here the CDR3 DNA reads TGTGCCAGCAGCTTAGCGCAGGGACAGGGAGCTCAGTCCTATAATTCACCCCTCCACTTT. The gene calls are TRBV7-6 and TRBJ1-6; 9 bases are a match to TRBD1. Germline V CDR1 and CDR2: SGHVS, FNYEAQ. The CDR3 loop spans 20 amino acids. After removal of 0 bases from V and 1 base from J, the junction contained 10 bases not matched to a gene.

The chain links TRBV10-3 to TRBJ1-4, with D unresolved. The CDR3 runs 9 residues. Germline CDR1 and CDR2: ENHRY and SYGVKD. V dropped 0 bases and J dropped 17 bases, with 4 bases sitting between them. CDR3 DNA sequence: TGTGCCATCAGTGAGTCACATTTTTTT. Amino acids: CAISESHFF.

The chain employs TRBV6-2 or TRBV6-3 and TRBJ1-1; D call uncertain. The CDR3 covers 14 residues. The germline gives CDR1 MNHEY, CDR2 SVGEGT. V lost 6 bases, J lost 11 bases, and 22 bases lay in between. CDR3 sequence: CASRQGGSAFGAFF. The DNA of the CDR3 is TGTGCCAGCAGACAAGGAGGTTCCGCCTTTGGCGCTTTCTTT.

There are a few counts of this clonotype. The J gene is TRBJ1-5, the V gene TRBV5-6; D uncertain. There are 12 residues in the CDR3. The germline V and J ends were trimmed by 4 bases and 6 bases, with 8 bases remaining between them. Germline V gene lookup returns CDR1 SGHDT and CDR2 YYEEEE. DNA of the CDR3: TGTGCCAGCAGCGGGAAAGCTCAGCCCCAGCATTTT. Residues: CASSGKAQPQHF. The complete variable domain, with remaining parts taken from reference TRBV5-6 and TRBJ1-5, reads DAGVTQSPTHLIKTRGQQVTLRCSPKSGHDTVSWYQQALGQGPQFIFQYYEEEERQRGNFPDRFSGHQFPNYSSELNVNALLLGDSALYLCASSGKAQPQHFGDGTRLSIL.

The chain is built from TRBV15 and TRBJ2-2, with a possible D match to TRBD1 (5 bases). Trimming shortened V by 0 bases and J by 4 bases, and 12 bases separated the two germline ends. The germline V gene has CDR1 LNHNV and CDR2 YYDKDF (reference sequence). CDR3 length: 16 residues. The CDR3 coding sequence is TGTGCCACCAGCAGAGACAGGGAATCGGTCACCGGGGAGCTGTTTTTT. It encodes CATSRDRESVTGELFF.

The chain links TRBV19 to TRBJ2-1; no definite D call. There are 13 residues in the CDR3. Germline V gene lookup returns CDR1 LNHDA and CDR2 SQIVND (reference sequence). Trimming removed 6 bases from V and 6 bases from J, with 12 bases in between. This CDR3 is CASSITEPNEQFF. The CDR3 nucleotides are TGTGCCAGTAGCATTACAGAACCCAATGAGCAGTTCTTC.

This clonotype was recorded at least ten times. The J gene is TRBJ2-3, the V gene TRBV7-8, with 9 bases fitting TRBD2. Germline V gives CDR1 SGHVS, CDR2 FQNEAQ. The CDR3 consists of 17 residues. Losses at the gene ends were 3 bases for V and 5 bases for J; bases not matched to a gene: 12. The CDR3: CASSLLSSGALGDTQYF. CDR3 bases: TGTGCCAGCAGCTTGTTATCTAGCGGGGCTTTGGGAGATACGCAGTATTTT.

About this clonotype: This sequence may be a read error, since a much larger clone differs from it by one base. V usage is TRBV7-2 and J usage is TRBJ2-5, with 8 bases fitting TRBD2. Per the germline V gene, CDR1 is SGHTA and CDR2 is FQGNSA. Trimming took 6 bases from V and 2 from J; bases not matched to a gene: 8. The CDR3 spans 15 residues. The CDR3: CASSYIGGVQETQYF. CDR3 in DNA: TGTGCCAGCAGTTATATCGGGGGGGTTCAAGAGACCCAGTACTTC.

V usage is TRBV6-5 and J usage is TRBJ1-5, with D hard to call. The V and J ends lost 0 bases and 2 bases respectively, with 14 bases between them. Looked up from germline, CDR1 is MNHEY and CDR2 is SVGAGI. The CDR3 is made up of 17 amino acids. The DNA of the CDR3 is TGTGCCAGCAGTTACTCGAAAATCCCGAGGGGCAATCAGCCCCAGCATTTT. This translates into CASSYSKIPRGNQPQHF.

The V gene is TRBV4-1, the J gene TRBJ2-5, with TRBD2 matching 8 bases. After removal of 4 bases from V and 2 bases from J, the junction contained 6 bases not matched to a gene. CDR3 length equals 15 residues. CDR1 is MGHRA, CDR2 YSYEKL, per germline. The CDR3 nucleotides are TGCGCCAGCAGCCCACAGTTAGCGGGACAAGAGACCCAGTACTTC. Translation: CASSPQLAGQETQYF.

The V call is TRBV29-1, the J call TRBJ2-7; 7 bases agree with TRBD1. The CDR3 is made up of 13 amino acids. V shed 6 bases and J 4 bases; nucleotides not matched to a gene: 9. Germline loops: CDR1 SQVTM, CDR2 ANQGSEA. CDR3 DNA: TGCAGCGTATCCGGGACAGTCTTATACGAGCAGTACTTC. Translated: CSVSGTVLYEQYF.